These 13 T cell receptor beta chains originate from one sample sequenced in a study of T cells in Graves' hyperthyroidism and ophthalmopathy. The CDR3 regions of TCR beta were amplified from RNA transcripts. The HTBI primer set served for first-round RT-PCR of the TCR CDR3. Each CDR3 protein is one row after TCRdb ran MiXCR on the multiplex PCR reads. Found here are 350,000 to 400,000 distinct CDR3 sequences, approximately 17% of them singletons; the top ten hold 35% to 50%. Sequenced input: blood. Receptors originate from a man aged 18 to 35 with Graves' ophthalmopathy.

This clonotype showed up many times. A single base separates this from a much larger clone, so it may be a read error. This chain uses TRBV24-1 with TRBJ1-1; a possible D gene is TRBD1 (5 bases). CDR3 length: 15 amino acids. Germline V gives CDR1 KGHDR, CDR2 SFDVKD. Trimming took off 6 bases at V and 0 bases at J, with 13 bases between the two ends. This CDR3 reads CATSPPEQVNTEAFF. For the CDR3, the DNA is TGTGCCACCAGTCCACCGGAACAGGTGAACACTGAAGCTTTCTTT.

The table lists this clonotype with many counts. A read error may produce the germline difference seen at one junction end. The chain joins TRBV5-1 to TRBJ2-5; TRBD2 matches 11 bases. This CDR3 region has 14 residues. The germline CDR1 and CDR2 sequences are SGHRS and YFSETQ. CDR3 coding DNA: TGTGCCAGCAGCCTAGCGGGGGGACAGGAGACCCAGTACTTC. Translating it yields CASSLAGGQETQYF.

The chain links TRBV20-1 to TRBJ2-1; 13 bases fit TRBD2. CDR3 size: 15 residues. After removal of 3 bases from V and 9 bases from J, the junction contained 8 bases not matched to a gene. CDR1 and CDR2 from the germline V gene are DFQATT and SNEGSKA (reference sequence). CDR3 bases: TGCAGTGCTAGGGTGACTAGCGGGGGGCGGGGTGAGCAGTTCTTC. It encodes CSARVTSGGRGEQFF.

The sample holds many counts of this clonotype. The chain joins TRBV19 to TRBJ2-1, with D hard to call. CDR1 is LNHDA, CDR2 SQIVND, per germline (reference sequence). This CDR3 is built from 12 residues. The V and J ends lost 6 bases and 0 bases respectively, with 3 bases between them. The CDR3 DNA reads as TGTGCCAGTAGCACCTCCTACAATGAGCAGTTCTTC. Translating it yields CASSTSYNEQFF.

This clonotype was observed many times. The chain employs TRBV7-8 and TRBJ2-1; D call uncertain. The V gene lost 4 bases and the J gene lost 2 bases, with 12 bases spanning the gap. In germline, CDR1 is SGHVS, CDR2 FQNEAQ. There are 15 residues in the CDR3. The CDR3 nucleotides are TGTGCCAGCAGCTCGGGCAGTGGGGCCTACAATGAGCAGTTCTTC. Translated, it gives CASSSGSGAYNEQFF.

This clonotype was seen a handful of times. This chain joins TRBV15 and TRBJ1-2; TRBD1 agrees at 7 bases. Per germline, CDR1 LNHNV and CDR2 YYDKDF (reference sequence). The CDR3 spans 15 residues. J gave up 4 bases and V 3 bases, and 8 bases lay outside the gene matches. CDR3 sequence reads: CATSRDRDSIYGYTF. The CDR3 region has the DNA TGTGCCACCAGCAGGGACCGGGACAGCATCTATGGCTACACCTTC.

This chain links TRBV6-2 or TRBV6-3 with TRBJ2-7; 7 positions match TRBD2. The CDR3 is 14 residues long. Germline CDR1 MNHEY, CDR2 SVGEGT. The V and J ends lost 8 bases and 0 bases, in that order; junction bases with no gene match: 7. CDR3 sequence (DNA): TGTGCCAGCCTCCTCGGGGGGAGCTCCTACGAGCAGTACTTC. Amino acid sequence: CASLLGGSSYEQYF.

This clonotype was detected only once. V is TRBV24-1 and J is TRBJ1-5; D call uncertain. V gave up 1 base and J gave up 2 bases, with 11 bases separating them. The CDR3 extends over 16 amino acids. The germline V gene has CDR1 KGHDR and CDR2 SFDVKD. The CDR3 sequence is CATSDLRVGGNQPQHF. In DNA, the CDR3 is TGTGCCACCAGTGATTTAAGGGTCGGTGGCAATCAGCCCCAGCATTTT.

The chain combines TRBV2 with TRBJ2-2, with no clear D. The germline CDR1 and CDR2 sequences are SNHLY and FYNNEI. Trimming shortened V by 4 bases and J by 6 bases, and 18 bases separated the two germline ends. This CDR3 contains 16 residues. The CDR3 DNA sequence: TGTGCCAGCAGTGCAGTCAGCGTGGAAGTCGCCGGGGAGCTGTTTTTT. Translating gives CASSAVSVEVAGELFF.

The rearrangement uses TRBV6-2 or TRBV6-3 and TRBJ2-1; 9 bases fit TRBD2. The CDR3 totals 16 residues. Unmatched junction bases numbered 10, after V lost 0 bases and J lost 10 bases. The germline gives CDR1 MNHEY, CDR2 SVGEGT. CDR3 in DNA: TGTGCCAGCAGTTACTCGAGCGCGGGGGGGCCAGGAGAGCAGTTCTTC. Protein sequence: CASSYSSAGGPGEQFF.

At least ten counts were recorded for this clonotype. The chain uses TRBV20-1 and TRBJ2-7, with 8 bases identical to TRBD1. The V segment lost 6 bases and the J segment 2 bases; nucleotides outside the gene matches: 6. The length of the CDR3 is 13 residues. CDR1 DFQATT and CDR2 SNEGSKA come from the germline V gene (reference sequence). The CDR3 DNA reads TGCAGTGCCCAGACAGGGGAGGCCTACGAGCAGTACTTC. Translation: CSAQTGEAYEQYF.

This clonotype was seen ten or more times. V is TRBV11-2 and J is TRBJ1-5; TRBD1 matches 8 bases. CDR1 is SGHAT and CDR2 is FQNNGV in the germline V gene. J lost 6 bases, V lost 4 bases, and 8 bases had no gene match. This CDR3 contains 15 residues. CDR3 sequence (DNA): TGTGCCAGCAGCTCGGACAGGGAGGTCGGTCAGCCCCAGCATTTT. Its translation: CASSSDREVGQPQHF.

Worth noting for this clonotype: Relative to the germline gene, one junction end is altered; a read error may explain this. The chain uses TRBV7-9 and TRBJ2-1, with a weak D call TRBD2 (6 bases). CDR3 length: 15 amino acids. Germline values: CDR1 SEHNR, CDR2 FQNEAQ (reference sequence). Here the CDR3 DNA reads TGTGCCAGCAGCTCTCTTGGCGGGGCCGACAATGAGCGGTTCTTC. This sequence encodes CASSSLGGADNERFF.